This T cell receptor beta chain was obtained from a study of blood T cell repertoires in COVID-19. Overall study: PBMCs, B-cell-depleted T cells, or T cells were the source of the cDNA or gDNA that made up the material.

Using immunoSEQ multiplex PCR, the repertoire was profiled, and TCRdb retains in-frame clones only, with some absent. The sample records under 400,000 clones, over 75% being singletons. The CDR3 loop spans 14 amino acids. Germline trimming cut 6 bases from V and 4 bases from J; bases unmatched to any gene: 6. Germline V gene data show CDR1 as SNHLY and CDR2 as FYNNEI. Material: PBMCs or T cells enriched from blood (not recorded which). This chain links TRBV2 with TRBJ1-5; TRBD1 matches at 7 bases. This clonotype was obtained from a man aged 35 to 55 in a cohort exposed to, infected with or recovered from COVID-19 (not recorded which). The CDR3 loop reads CASRPTGQNQPQHF. In DNA, the CDR3 is TGTGCCAGCAGGCCGACAGGGCAGAATCAGCCCCAGCATTTT. The variable domain in full, completed from reference TRBV2 and TRBJ1-5, reads EPEVTQTPSHQVTQMGQEVILRCVPISNHLYFYWYRQILGQKVEFLVSFYNNEISEKSEIFDDQFSVERPDGSNFTLKIRSTKLEDSAMYFCASRPTGQNQPQHFGDGTRLSIL.